The entry below describes one T cell receptor (beta chain). Its matching antigen is unknown. The length of the CDR3 is 17 residues. The data are from a study of CXCR3-negative and CXCR3-positive naive CD8 T cells. Overall study results and limits: CXCR3-positive naive cells had TRB CDR3s that were more hydrophobic than CXCR3-negative naive cells had. With respect to TRBV-TRBJ usage, naive CXCR3-negative and CXCR3-positive cells were similar; memory differed.

With UMI labels, 5' RACE was used to prepare the TRB cDNA libraries. One entry per CDR3 protein, without DNA, is what TCRdb gives after re-calling the 5' RACE reads. The table lists over 100,000 distinct CDR3 sequences. Sequencing was done on a sample of naive CXCR3+ CD8+ T cells from blood. Subset described: CD45RO-CCR7+CD27+CD95- naive CD8+ T cells expressing CXCR3 (TNR3+). The source is a human donor in good health. Some clones in this sample may be carry-over from other donors' samples. The chain joins TRBV12-3 or TRBV12-4 to TRBJ2-1; TCRdb proposes TRBD2, but this gene call is untestable without DNA. CDR3 in amino acids: CASRTQEVSGWWSEQFF.